This is a list of T cell receptor beta chains from one sample in a study of molecular identifiers for immune sequencing clone quantification. TCRdb reanalysed the PCR reads using MiXCR and keeps one entry per CDR3 protein. This table holds about 640,000 distinct CDR3 sequences, just under 20% found once. The sample consisted of naive CD8+ T cells from blood, with Jurkat cell RNA spiked in. All receptors come from a human donor in good health. Some libraries in this study had Jurkat cell RNA spiked in. CDR3s include the opening cysteine and the closing phenylalanine or tryptophan. Fields, in order: clone size, D gene, J gene, V gene, CDR3 protein, CDR3 DNA. A D gene is named only where the DNA matches it firmly. Clone size, where shown, is once, few, many, or a class for clones that have expanded.

size: many
D: NA
J: TRBJ1-5
V: TRBV28
CDR3: CASSFIFSNQPQHF
DNA: TGTGCCAGCAGTTTTATATTTAGCAATCAGCCCCAGCATTTT

size: few
D: TRBD1
J: TRBJ2-7
V: TRBV30
CDR3: CAWSFGDSYEQYF
DNA: TGTGCCTGGAGTTTCGGGGACAGCTACGAGCAGTACTTC

size: many
D: NA
J: TRBJ2-6
V: TRBV29-1
CDR3: CSGISGANVLTF
DNA: TGCAGCGGAATCTCTGGGGCCAACGTCCTGACTTTC

size: many
D: NA
J: TRBJ1-1
V: TRBV4-1
CDR3: CASSQQATPGAEAFF
DNA: TGCGCCAGCAGCCAACAGGCGACCCCGGGGGCTGAAGCTTTCTTT

size: many
D: TRBD1
J: TRBJ2-2
V: TRBV9
CDR3: CASSTRQGETGELFF
DNA: TGTGCCAGCAGCACCAGACAGGGGGAAACCGGGGAGCTGTTTTTT

size: few
D: NA
J: TRBJ2-6
V: TRBV7-9
CDR3: CASSLGTGANVLTF
DNA: TGTGCCAGCAGCTTAGGGACTGGGGCCAACGTCCTGACTTTC

size: many
D: NA
J: TRBJ2-7
V: TRBV2
CDR3: CAGLLGTYEQYF
DNA: TGTGCCGGACTGCTGGGGACCTACGAGCAGTACTTC

size: many
D: TRBD2
J: TRBJ2-1
V: TRBV7-8
CDR3: CASSLWPGLATNEQFF
DNA: TGTGCCAGCAGCTTATGGCCGGGACTAGCGACGAATGAGCAGTTCTTC

size: many
D: NA
J: TRBJ2-6
V: TRBV3-1
CDR3: CASSQDWAGFSGANVLTF
DNA: TGTGCCAGCAGCCAAGATTGGGCGGGATTCTCTGGGGCCAACGTCCTGACTTTC

size: many
D: NA
J: TRBJ2-5
V: TRBV14
CDR3: CASSQVVEETQYF
DNA: TGTGCCAGCAGCCAAGTAGTTGAAGAGACCCAGTACTTC

size: NA
D: TRBD2
J: TRBJ2-7
V: TRBV7-8
CDR3: CASSLWTGGSSYEQYF
DNA: TGTGCCAGCAGCTTATGGACTGGCGGGAGCTCCTACGAGCAGTACTTC

size: few
D: TRBD2
J: TRBJ2-7
V: TRBV18
CDR3: CASSPASGSLEQYF
DNA: TGTGCCAGCTCACCGGCTAGCGGGAGCCTCGAGCAGTACTTC

size: NA
D: TRBD2
J: TRBJ2-3
V: TRBV9
CDR3: CANSTGLAGTTDTQYF
DNA: TGTGCCAACAGCACGGGACTAGCGGGGACCACAGATACGCAGTATTTT

size: few
D: TRBD1
J: TRBJ2-7
V: TRBV6-1
CDR3: CASSEARLQGAYEQYF
DNA: TGTGCCAGCAGTGAAGCGAGGTTGCAGGGGGCATACGAGCAGTACTTC